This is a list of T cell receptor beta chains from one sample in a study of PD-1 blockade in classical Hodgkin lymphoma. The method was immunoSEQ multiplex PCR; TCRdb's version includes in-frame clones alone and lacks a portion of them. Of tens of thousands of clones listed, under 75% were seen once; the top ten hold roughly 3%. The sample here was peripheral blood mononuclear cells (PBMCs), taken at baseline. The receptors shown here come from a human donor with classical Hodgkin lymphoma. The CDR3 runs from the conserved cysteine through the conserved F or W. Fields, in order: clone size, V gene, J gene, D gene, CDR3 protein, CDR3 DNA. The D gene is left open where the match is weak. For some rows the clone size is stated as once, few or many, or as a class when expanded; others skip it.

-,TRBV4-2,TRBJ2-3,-,CASSQDGTSSTDTQYF,TGTGCCAGCAGCCAAGACGGCACGTCTAGCACAGATACGCAGTATTTT
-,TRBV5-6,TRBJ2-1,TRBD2,CASSLNSGFSYNEQFF,TGTGCCAGCAGCTTGAATAGCGGGTTCTCCTACAATGAGCAGTTCTTC
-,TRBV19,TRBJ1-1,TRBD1,CASSNYQGAEAFF,TGTGCCAGTAGTAATTACCAGGGGGCAGAAGCTTTCTTT
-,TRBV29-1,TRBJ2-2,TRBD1,CSVLRQGSTGELFF,TGCAGCGTCCTTAGACAGGGGAGCACCGGGGAGCTGTTTTTT
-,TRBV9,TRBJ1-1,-,CASSVVEGWTEAFF,TGTGCCAGCAGCGTAGTAGAGGGTTGGACTGAAGCTTTCTTT
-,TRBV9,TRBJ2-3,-,CASSGVQGNTDTQYF,TGTGCCAGCAGCGGAGTACAGGGCAACACAGATACGCAGTATTTT
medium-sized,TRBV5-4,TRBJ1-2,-,CASSFEFGYTF,TGTGCCAGCAGCTTCGAATTTGGCTACACCTTC
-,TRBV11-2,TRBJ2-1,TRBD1,CASSLQGQQLRDEQFF,TGTGCCAGCAGCTTACAGGGACAGCAGCTAAGGGATGAGCAGTTCTTC
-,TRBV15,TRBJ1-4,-,CATSRDGFDEKLFF,TGTGCCACCAGCAGAGACGGATTTGATGAAAAACTGTTTTTT
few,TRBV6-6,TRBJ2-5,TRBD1,CASSLRRTGVSETQYF,TGTGCCAGCAGTTTACGTCGGACAGGCGTGTCAGAGACCCAGTACTTC
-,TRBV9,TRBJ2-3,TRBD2,CASSVDGTSGRGTGADTQYF,TGTGCCAGCAGCGTAGATGGGACTAGCGGGCGCGGAACCGGTGCAGATACGCAGTATTTT
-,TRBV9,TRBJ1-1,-,CASSGSGGSDTEAFF,TGTGCCAGCAGCGGGAGCGGGGGGAGTGACACTGAAGCTTTCTTT
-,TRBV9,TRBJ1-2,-,CASSVRGWGRDGDYGYTF,TGTGCCAGCAGCGTAAGAGGTTGGGGCAGGGATGGAGACTATGGCTACACCTTC
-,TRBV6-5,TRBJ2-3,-,CASSQTDTQYF,TGTGCCAGCAGTCAGACAGATACGCAGTATTTT
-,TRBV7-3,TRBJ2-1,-,CASSPRGKGGSKKQFF,TGTGCCAGCAGCCCGCGTGGGAAAGGGGGGTCTAAAAAGCAGTTCTTC
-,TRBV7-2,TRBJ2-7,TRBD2,CASSLLLAGPTMNYEQYF,TGTGCCAGCAGCTTACTGCTAGCGGGGCCGACAATGAACTACGAGCAGTACTTC
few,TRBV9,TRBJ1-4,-,CASSVGEASEKLFF,TGTGCCAGCAGCGTGGGGGAGGCTAGTGAAAAACTGTTTTTT
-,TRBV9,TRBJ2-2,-,CASSAAGRTGELFF,TGTGCCAGCAGCGCCGCAGGGCGAACCGGGGAGCTGTTTTTT
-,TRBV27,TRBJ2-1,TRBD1,CAFPTGQAYNEQFF,TGTGCCTTCCCGACGGGACAGGCCTACAATGAGCAGTTCTTC
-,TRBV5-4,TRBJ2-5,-,CASSSAVQETQYF,TGTGCCAGCAGCTCAGCGGTCCAAGAGACCCAGTACTTC
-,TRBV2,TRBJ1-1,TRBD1,CASSYTGGSEAFF,TGTGCCAGCAGCTACACAGGGGGCTCTGAAGCTTTCTTT
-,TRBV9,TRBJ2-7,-,CASSASGPFREQYF,TGTGCCAGCAGCGCCTCGGGACCCTTCCGCGAGCAGTACTTC
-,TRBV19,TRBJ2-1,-,CASSVQGNEQFF,TGTGCCAGTAGTGTACAGGGAAATGAGCAGTTCTTC
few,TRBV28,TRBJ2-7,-,CASSWGTSQYF,TGTGCCAGCAGTTGGGGTACGTCGCAGTACTTC
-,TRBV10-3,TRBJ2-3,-,CAISGRDTDTQYF,TGTGCCATCAGCGGACGAGACACAGATACGCAGTATTTT
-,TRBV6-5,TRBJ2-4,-,CASSRWGIQYF,TGTGCCAGCAGCCGCTGGGGGATTCAGTACTTC
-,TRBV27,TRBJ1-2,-,CASSLSGLYGYTF,TGTGCCAGCAGTTTATCAGGGCTCTATGGCTACACCTTC
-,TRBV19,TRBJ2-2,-,CASSRRGELFF,TGTGCCAGTAGCCGTAGGGGGGAGCTGTTTTTT
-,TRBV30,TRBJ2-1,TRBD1,CAWAEGVKTGDEQFF,TGTGCCTGGGCCGAGGGGGTTAAGACAGGGGATGAGCAGTTCTTC
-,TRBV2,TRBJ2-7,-,CASRGEVMSEQYF,TGTGCCAGCAGAGGGGAAGTGATGTCTGAGCAGTACTTC
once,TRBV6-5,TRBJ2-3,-,CASSYLNRGDTQYF,TGTGCCAGCAGTTACTTAAACCGGGGGGATACGCAGTATTTT
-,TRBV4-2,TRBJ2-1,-,CASSQDWNEQFF,TGTGCCAGCAGCCAAGATTGGAATGAGCAGTTCTTC